The 23 T cell receptor beta chains given below trace back to one sample, sequenced in a study of T cells in Graves' hyperthyroidism and ophthalmopathy. RNA transcripts yielded amplified TCR beta CDR3 regions. RT-PCR in the first round (using the HTBI primer set) targeted the TCR CDR3. TCRdb reprocessed the multiplex PCR reads with MiXCR, giving one entry per CDR3 protein. Among roughly 98,000 distinct CDR3 sequences listed, about 37% were seen once. The sequenced material came from peripheral blood or thyroid tissue (not recorded which). These TCRs come from a woman younger than 45 with Graves' hyperthyroidism.

The J gene is TRBJ2-3, the V gene TRBV28; 8 bases agree with TRBD1. V trimming: 6 bases; J trimming: 2 bases; junction bases outside the gene matches: 7. CDR1 and CDR2 from the germline V gene are MDHEN and SYDVKM. The CDR3 contains 15 residues. CDR3 in DNA: TGTGCCAGCAGCCTGACGGGACAGGTCACAGATACGCAGTATTTT. Amino acids: CASSLTGQVTDTQYF.

The sample holds many counts of this clonotype. The rearrangement uses TRBV5-1 and TRBJ2-7; no clear D gene. The germline V and J ends were trimmed by 5 bases and 0 bases, with 9 bases remaining between them. This CDR3 spans 13 amino acids. Germline CDR1 is SGHRS and CDR2 is YFSETQ. CDR3 amino acids: CASRDGSSYEQYF. DNA of the CDR3: TGCGCCAGCAGAGACGGCAGCTCCTACGAGCAGTACTTC.

This clonotype was observed at least ten times. This chain connects TRBV9 to TRBJ2-7, with 11 nucleotides matching TRBD2. The CDR3 is made up of 15 amino acids. Per germline, CDR1 SGDLS and CDR2 YYNGEE. Losses at the gene ends were 0 bases for V and 3 bases for J; bases not matched to a gene: 2. CDR3 residues: CASSVETSGSYEQYF. The CDR3 coding sequence is TGTGCCAGCAGCGTAGAAACTAGCGGGAGCTACGAGCAGTACTTC.

The rearrangement links TRBV30 to TRBJ2-2, with 8 bases aligning to TRBD2. The V and J ends lost 3 bases and 2 bases, in that order; junction bases with no gene match: 2. This CDR3 has 14 amino acids. Per the germline V gene, CDR1 is GTSNPN and CDR2 is SVGIG (reference sequence). The CDR3 loop is CAWRSGSNTGELFF. CDR3 sequence (DNA): TGTGCCTGGAGAAGCGGGAGTAACACCGGGGAGCTGTTTTTT.

Relative to its sample, this clonotype is medium-sized. The chain links TRBV13 to TRBJ1-2; the D gene is possibly TRBD1 (5 bases). The ends were cut back, 4 bases at V and 6 bases at J, with 12 bases in the middle. This CDR3 has 13 amino acids. The V gene's germline CDR1 is PRHDT and CDR2 FYEKMQ (reference sequence). The CDR3 bases are TGTGCCAGCAGCTCCCAGGGTGGCGATGGCTACACCTTC. It translates to CASSSQGGDGYTF.

This clonotype was counted many times. The chain joins TRBV4-2 to TRBJ1-1, with D uncertain. The germline gives CDR1 LGHNA, CDR2 YNFKEQ. This CDR3 is 19 amino acids long. The V end lost 0 bases, the J end lost 4 bases, and 24 bases lay between the germline ends. The CDR3 loop is CASSQDWGGRFVVGTEAFF. CDR3 DNA: TGTGCCAGCAGCCAAGATTGGGGAGGGAGGTTTGTTGTCGGCACTGAAGCTTTCTTT.

The rearrangement joins TRBV2 to TRBJ2-2; 16 bases agree with TRBD2. Germline loops: CDR1 SNHLY, CDR2 FYNNEI. This CDR3 has 17 residues. J was trimmed by 7 bases and V by 5 bases; bases with no gene match: 7. This CDR3 is CASSTPGLAGGFGELFF. For the CDR3, the DNA is TGTGCCAGCAGTACTCCGGGACTAGCGGGAGGGTTCGGGGAGCTGTTTTTT.

At least ten counts were recorded for this clonotype. The chain carries TRBV10-3 and TRBJ1-1, with D possibly matching TRBD1 (6 bases). Germline CDR1 is ENHRY and CDR2 is SYGVKD. This CDR3 spans 13 amino acids. Trimming cost V 3 bases and J 1 base, with 6 bases left between them. The CDR3: CAISEQGNTEAFF. The CDR3 DNA is TGTGCCATCAGTGAACAGGGGAACACTGAAGCTTTCTTT.

On this clonotype: A read error may produce the germline difference seen at one junction end. The chain links TRBV5-1 to TRBJ1-1; D is undetermined. Germline V lookup: CDR1 SGHRS, CDR2 YFSETQ. There are 13 residues in the CDR3. The CDR3 sequence: CASSPQSNTEAFF. CDR3 coding DNA: TGCGCCAGCAGCCCACAGTCGAACACTGAAGCCTTCTTT.

The chain employs TRBV19 and TRBJ2-7, with 7 nucleotides matching TRBD1. Germline loops: CDR1 LNHDA, CDR2 SQIVND (reference sequence). This CDR3 contains 14 residues. Trimming at V came to 6 bases and at J to 5 bases, leaving 10 bases not matched to a gene. In DNA form, the CDR3 reads TGTGCCAGTAGCGACAGGGACGCATACAACGAGCAGTACTTC. Amino acid sequence: CASSDRDAYNEQYF.

This clonotype was seen many times. The V and J genes are TRBV7-3 and TRBJ1-5, with D hard to call. The CDR3 spans 16 residues. Germline-derived CDR1 and CDR2 are SGHTA and FQGTGA. V shed 9 bases and J shed 1 base, with 19 bases lying between them. DNA of the CDR3: TGTGCCAGAAAAAGGACGGCGATCGTGAGCAATCAGCCCCAGCATTTT. Translating gives CARKRTAIVSNQPQHF.

This clonotype appeared many times. The gene calls are TRBV6-5 and TRBJ1-2; D is undetermined. The V end lost 0 bases, the J end lost 7 bases, and 9 bases lay between the germline ends. This CDR3 contains 13 residues. Germline CDR1 MNHEY, CDR2 SVGAGI. This chain's CDR3 is CASSYSLGLGYTF. The CDR3 coding sequence is TGTGCCAGCAGTTACTCCCTCGGGCTTGGCTACACCTTC.

Ten or more counts support this clonotype. V and J are TRBV28 and TRBJ2-7; tentatively, D is TRBD1 (5 bases). The germline V and J ends were trimmed by 9 bases and 2 bases, with 17 bases remaining between them. This CDR3 contains 14 residues. In germline, CDR1 is MDHEN, CDR2 SYDVKM. In nucleotides, the CDR3 is TGTGCCAGTCGTTGGGGTGCAGGGCCCTACGAGCAGTACTTC. This encodes CASRWGAGPYEQYF.

In this sample, this clonotype turned up many times. The chain is built from TRBV12-3 or TRBV12-4 and TRBJ1-2; possible D gene TRBD1, 6 bases. Deletions cut 5 bases from V and 5 bases from J, with 15 bases between. This CDR3 spans 14 amino acids. The CDR3 DNA reads TGTGCCAGCAGTCCCACAGGGTATGGATATGGCTACACCTTC. Translating it yields CASSPTGYGYGYTF.

This chain uses TRBV28 with TRBJ1-1; TRBD1 matches 8 bases. With 5 bases clipped from V and 8 bases from J, the junction kept 13 bases outside the gene matches. This CDR3 is built from 15 residues. Germline V gene data show CDR1 as MDHEN and CDR2 as SYDVKM. CDR3: CASSPPRTGNTEAFF. The CDR3 nucleotides are TGTGCCAGCAGTCCCCCAAGGACAGGGAATACCGAAGCTTTCTTT. The variable domain in full, completed from reference TRBV28 and TRBJ1-1, reads DVKVTQSSRYLVKRTGEKVFLECVQDMDHENMFWYRQDPGLGLRLIYFSYDVKMKEKGDIPEGYSVSREKKERFSLILESASTNQTSMYLCASSPPRTGNTEAFFGQGTRLTVV.

The CDR3 is CATRGGWMNTEAFF. In DNA form, the CDR3 reads TGTGCCACTCGGGGGGGGTGGATGAACACTGAAGCTTTCTTT. V and J are TRBV24-1 and TRBJ1-1, with a possible D match to TRBD1 (5 bases). The CDR3 is 14 residues long. The germline V gene encodes CDR1 KGHDR and CDR2 SFDVKD. Trimming pared 10 bases from V and 0 bases from J, leaving 14 bases between.

This clonotype has a count of ten or more. This chain uses TRBV4-2 with TRBJ2-7; unclear D gene. Germline V gene lookup returns CDR1 LGHNA and CDR2 YNFKEQ. The CDR3 has 12 residues. Trimming left V 0 bases short and J 3 bases short, with 3 bases between. The CDR3 sequence: CASSQDSYEQYF. In DNA form, the CDR3 reads TGTGCCAGCAGCCAAGATAGCTACGAGCAGTACTTC.

The CDR3 spells CASSSQGGGLANIQYF. In DNA, the CDR3 is TGTGCCAGCAGCTCCCAAGGGGGGGGACTAGCAAACATTCAGTACTTC. This sequence joins TRBV7-9 and TRBJ2-4; TRBD2 matches at 9 bases. V lost 4 bases to trimming and J lost 6 bases; unmatched junction nucleotides: 10. The CDR3 runs to 16 residues. The V gene's germline CDR1 is SEHNR and CDR2 FQNEAQ (reference sequence).

This clonotype appeared many times. CDR3 coding DNA: TGTGCCAGCTCTCCGAGGGCCGGGGAGCTGTTTTTT. Its protein product is CASSPRAGELFF. V gene TRBV27 combines with J gene TRBJ2-2; possible D gene TRBD2, 5 bases. Trimming took off 8 bases at V and 6 bases at J, with 10 bases between the two ends. Per germline, CDR1 MNHEY and CDR2 SMNVEV (reference sequence). There are 12 residues in the CDR3.

This clonotype was detected ten times or more. The chain couples TRBV7-9 to TRBJ1-3; perhaps TRBD1 as D (6 bases). Germline CDR1 reads SEHNR; CDR2 reads FQNEAQ (reference sequence). V shed 5 bases and J shed 0 bases, with 11 bases lying between them. The CDR3 is 15 amino acids. CDR3 region: CASSPRGFSGNTIYF. As DNA, the CDR3 is TGTGCCAGCAGCCCGAGGGGGTTCTCTGGAAACACCATATATTTT.

This clonotype was counted at least ten times. The gene calls are TRBV7-9 and TRBJ2-5; D is perhaps TRBD2 (6 bases). The CDR3 sequence is 16 residues long. Germline V gives CDR1 SEHNR, CDR2 FQNEAQ (reference sequence). The V gene lost 4 bases and the J gene lost 4 bases, with 19 bases spanning the gap. As DNA, the CDR3 is TGTGCCAGCAGCTCAATCGGGGGTATGCTTGGAGAGACCCAGTACTTC. It translates to CASSSIGGMLGETQYF.

Remarks on this clonotype: With a much larger clone just one base away, this may be a read error. The rearrangement joins TRBV2 to TRBJ2-5; 14 bases are shared with TRBD2. The CDR3 spans 17 residues. CDR1 and CDR2 from the germline V gene are SNHLY and FYNNEI. With 5 bases clipped from V and 4 bases from J, the junction kept 9 bases outside the gene matches. CDR3 loop: CASSPRLAGGPVETQYF. The CDR3 DNA reads as TGTGCCAGCAGTCCCAGACTAGCGGGAGGGCCGGTAGAGACCCAGTACTTC.

This clonotype was picked up many times. The chain couples TRBV3-1 to TRBJ1-2; the D gene is possibly TRBD1 (5 bases). This CDR3 has 15 amino acids. V lost 0 bases to trimming and J lost 7 bases, with 15 bases between them. Germline CDR1 LGHDT, CDR2 YNNKEL (reference sequence). This chain's CDR3 is CASSQDRARGVGYTF. For the CDR3, the DNA is TGTGCCAGCAGCCAAGATCGGGCACGAGGGGTTGGCTACACCTTC.